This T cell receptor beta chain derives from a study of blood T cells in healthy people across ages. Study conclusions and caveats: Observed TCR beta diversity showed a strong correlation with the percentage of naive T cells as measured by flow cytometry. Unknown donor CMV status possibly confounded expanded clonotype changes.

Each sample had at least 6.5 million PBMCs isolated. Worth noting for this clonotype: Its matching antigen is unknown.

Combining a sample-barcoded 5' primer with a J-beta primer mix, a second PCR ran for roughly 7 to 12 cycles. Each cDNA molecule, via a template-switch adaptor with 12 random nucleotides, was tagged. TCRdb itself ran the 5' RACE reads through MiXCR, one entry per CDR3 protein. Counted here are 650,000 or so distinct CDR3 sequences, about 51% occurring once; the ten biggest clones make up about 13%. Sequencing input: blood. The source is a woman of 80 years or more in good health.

CDR3 nucleotides: TGTGCCAGCAGCAAAGCGGATAGGGACGGTCCGTACGAGCAGTACTTC. Its translation is CASSKADRDGPYEQYF. The chain employs TRBV21-1 and TRBJ2-4; the table's D call, TRBD1, has no DNA check behind it. Judging by the DNA end, TRBJ2-7 fits better; the J call may be wrong. TRBV21-1 is marked as a pseudogene. The CDR3 contains 16 residues.